The 13 T cell receptor beta chains in this list originate from one sample, sequenced in a study of response to subunit inactivated influenza vaccine. TCRdb re-called the RT-PCR reads through MiXCR, storing one row per CDR3 protein. The table shows about 160,000 distinct CDR3 sequences, with 9.5% to 13% occurring only once. The material was non-naive T cells sorted from PBMCs, obtained 40 to 50 days after vaccination. The receptor set was obtained from a man in his forties or fifties who received an inactivated influenza vaccine.

This clonotype has only a few counts. The rearrangement uses TRBV28 and TRBJ2-1, with no clear D. The germline V gene encodes CDR1 MDHEN and CDR2 SYDVKM. Trimming removed 5 bases from V and 15 bases from J, with 14 bases in between. The CDR3 has 11 amino acids. The CDR3: CASSRGSGRFF. The CDR3 nucleotides are TGTGCCAGCAGTCGAGGATCCGGGCGGTTCTTC.

Here the CDR3 reads CASGRDSYNEQFF. Written as DNA, the CDR3 is TGTGCCAGCGGTAGGGACAGCTACAATGAGCAGTTCTTC. The chain has TRBV2 and TRBJ2-1; 7 bases fit TRBD1. V lost 8 bases and J lost 3; bases outside the gene matches: 4. This CDR3 is built from 13 residues. Germline loops: CDR1 SNHLY, CDR2 FYNNEI.

The sample holds a few counts of this clonotype. One end of the junction is discordant with germline, which a read error may explain. The gene calls are TRBV4-2 and TRBJ2-1; D is tentatively TRBD1 or TRBD2 (5 bases each). The germline CDR1 and CDR2 sequences are LGHNA and YNFKEQ. CDR3 length: 17 residues. The CDR3 DNA is TGTGCCAGCAGCCAAGGGGGCACTAGTCGGAGTTACACTGAGCAGTTCTTC. It yields the protein CASSQGGTSRSYTEQFF.

This clonotype showed up just a few times. CDR3 sequence: CASSQGRGAHTGELFF. For the CDR3, the DNA is TGTGCCAGCAGCCAGGGCAGGGGCGCACACACCGGGGAGCTGTTTTTT. This rearrangement joins TRBV4-2 to TRBJ2-2, with a weak D call TRBD1 (6 bases). Germline lookup yields CDR1 LGHNA and CDR2 YNFKEQ. The CDR3 is 16 residues long. V lost 3 bases and J lost 3, with 14 bases in between.

The V call is TRBV20-1, the J call TRBJ1-2; 8 nucleotides align to TRBD1. The germline gives CDR1 DFQATT, CDR2 SNEGSKA (reference sequence). Trimming took 4 bases from V and 6 from J; bases not matched to a gene: 7. CDR3 length equals 13 residues. CDR3 loop: CSAKRDRRDGYTF. CDR3 nucleotides: TGCAGTGCTAAACGGGACAGGCGGGATGGCTACACCTTC.

This clonotype was observed a handful of times. A read error may produce the germline difference seen at one junction end. This chain joins TRBV7-9 and TRBJ2-2; TRBD1 matches 9 bases. Germline CDR1 is SEHNR and CDR2 is FQNEAQ (reference sequence). The CDR3 is 15 amino acids. The CDR3: CTSRPGQGYAGELFF. CDR3 DNA sequence: TGTACCAGCAGACCGGGACAGGGTTATGCCGGGGAGCTGTTTTTT.

This clonotype turned up a few times. The chain couples TRBV7-9 to TRBJ1-3, with no clear D. This CDR3 has 14 residues. The V end lost 7 bases, the J end lost 2 bases, and 12 bases lay between the germline ends. The germline V gene encodes CDR1 SEHNR and CDR2 FQNEAQ (reference sequence). DNA of the CDR3: TGTGCCAGCACCCCGACTAGGGCTGGAAACACCATATATTTT. Translated, it gives CASTPTRAGNTIYF.

In the case of this clonotype: A read error is possible here, since a much larger clone lies one base away. The rearrangement uses TRBV20-1 and TRBJ2-7, with D tentatively TRBD1 or TRBD2 (5 bases each). Gene TRBJ2-1 matches the end of the DNA better, so the J call may be wrong. CDR1 and CDR2 (germline): DFQATT, SNEGSKA (reference sequence). This CDR3 has 12 residues. The CDR3 loop reads CSVGESSYEQFF. CDR3 DNA sequence: TGCAGTGTGGGGGAAAGCTCCTACGAGCAGTTCTTC.

The table lists this clonotype with many counts. The chain employs TRBV11-1 and TRBJ1-5, with D perhaps matching TRBD1 (5 bases). Germline assignment: CDR1 SGHAT and CDR2 FQDESV (reference sequence). V was trimmed by 5 bases and J by 3 bases, leaving 26 bases between them. CDR3 length: 19 residues. CDR3 DNA: TGTGCCAGCAGCCAAGGGGCCGGACTGACACGTCGGGTCAATCAGCCCCAGCATTTT. Translated, it gives CASSQGAGLTRRVNQPQHF.

This clonotype showed up just once. The chain recombines TRBV6-5 with TRBJ1-1, with D maybe TRBD1 (6 bases). The CDR3 spans 15 residues. In germline, CDR1 is MNHEY, CDR2 SVGAGI. Trimming shortened V by 2 bases and J by 5 bases, and 15 bases separated the two germline ends. In nucleotides, the CDR3 is TGTGCCAGCAGTTACACTAGGGGGGGCCTGACTGAAGCTTTCTTT. As protein: CASSYTRGGLTEAFF.

Details on this clonotype: A junction boundary mismatches the germline segment, possibly from a read error. The chain has TRBV5-1 and TRBJ2-1; 13 nucleotides match TRBD2. Looked up from germline, CDR1 is SGHRS and CDR2 is YFSETQ. The CDR3 covers 18 residues. The chain's CDR3 is CASSPTSGRASGRSEQLF. The CDR3 coding sequence is TGCGCCAGCAGCCCAACTAGCGGGAGGGCCTCTGGTCGATCTGAGCAGCTCTTC.

Notes on this clonotype: A much larger clone lies a single base off, so this may be a read error. The V call is TRBV7-9, the J call TRBJ1-1; maybe TRBD1 (6 bases). Germline V gene lookup returns CDR1 SEHNR and CDR2 FQNEAQ (reference sequence). The CDR3 is made up of 14 amino acids. The ends were cut back, 1 base at V and 7 bases at J, with 13 bases in the middle. The CDR3: CASSLETGNVEAFF. CDR3 bases: TGTGCCAGCAGCTTAGAGACAGGAAATGTTGAAGCTTTCTTT.

This clonotype was detected only a few times. This chain links TRBV29-1 with TRBJ2-1; D possibly uses TRBD1 or TRBD2 (5 bases each). V lost 6 bases, J lost 6 bases, and 15 bases lay in between. The CDR3 has 13 amino acids. Germline CDR1 SQVTM, CDR2 ANQGSEA. In DNA, the CDR3 is TGCAGCGTCGACCGGGACCGCCCCAATGAGCAGTTCTTC. Translated, it gives CSVDRDRPNEQFF.